One and the same sample provided the 2 T cell receptor beta chains below, sequenced in a study of CD8+ T cells in alopecia areata (dated by TCRdb to between 2018 and 2020). The sample's time point label is to be understood as: approximately 4 weeks on oral tofacitinib. Interpreted using the paper, the treatment or condition label stands for: oral pan-JAK inhibitor, 5-10 mg twice daily. Libraries were constructed by the immunoSEQ multiplex PCR assay. RNA was extracted from all samples and reverse transcribed into cDNA as template for TCR sequencing. TCRdb mirrors the immuneACCESS table, restricted to in-frame sequences. Some clones are absent from its copies; in checked studies, under half trace to an unresolved V gene, and the reason for the others is unknown. This sample holds around 120,000 clones; about 61% were observed only once. The ten largest clones represent approximately 31% of the sample.

The sequencing here drew on CD8+ T cells sorted from blood, taken at week 4, from a patient treated with tofacitinib. These receptors were collected from a human donor with alopecia areata.

The chain employs TRBV5-1 and TRBJ2-2, with TRBD2 matching 7 bases. The CDR3 totals 15 residues. Germline V gene lookup returns CDR1 SGHRS and CDR2 YFSETQ. Unmatched junction bases numbered 6, after V lost 4 bases and J lost 3 bases. The CDR3 nucleotides are TGCGCCAGCAGCCGATGGACTAGATACACCGGGGAGCTGTTTTTT. This encodes CASSRWTRYTGELFF.

V gene TRBV4-1 combines with J gene TRBJ2-7; the D call may be TRBD1 or TRBD2 (6 bases each). The V and J ends lost 4 bases and 6 bases respectively, with 16 bases between them. Germline lookup yields CDR1 MGHRA and CDR2 YSYEKL. The CDR3 extends over 14 amino acids. The CDR3 sequence is CASSPEHGGPEQYF. The CDR3 nucleotides are TGCGCCAGCAGCCCGGAGCATGGGGGGCCCGAGCAGTACTTC.